The rows below give T cell receptor beta chains drawn from one sample of a study of radiation and T cells in renal cell carcinoma. Libraries were prepared by immunoSEQ multiplex PCR; TCRdb keeps only in-frame clonotypes and omits some of them. The profile shows tens of thousands of clones, 80% of them singletons. The input for sequencing was blood, taken from a patient whose treatment included radiotherapy and nephrectomy. These receptors all come from a woman in her 70s with renal cell carcinoma. Each CDR3 is given with its conserved first and last residue. D genes are given only for firm matches. Clone size is not always given. Where it is, it says once, few, many or a class for expanded clones.

j_call clone_size d_call v_call cdr3_nt cdr3_aa
TRBJ2-5 - TRBD2 TRBV5-1 TGCGCCAGCAGCTTGGCCGCCACCGGGGGGGCTTTAGAGACCCAGTACTTC CASSLAATGGALETQYF
TRBJ2-7 - - TRBV6-5 TGTGCCAGCAGTTACGCCGGCTACGAGCAGTACTTC CASSYAGYEQYF
TRBJ2-6 - - TRBV18 TGTGCCAGCTCACCAATAATTTCGGACAGATCTGGGGCCAACGTCCTGACTTTC CASSPIISDRSGANVLTF
TRBJ2-7 - TRBD1 TRBV5-1 TGCGCCAGCAGCAACGGACAGGGGATCTACGAGCAGTACTTC CASSNGQGIYEQYF
TRBJ1-4 - TRBD1 TRBV6-5 TGTGCCAGCAGGGCCGGGACAGGGGAGGCTGAAAAACTGTTTTTT CASRAGTGEAEKLFF
TRBJ2-2 - - TRBV11-3 TGTGCCAGCAGCTTAGATCAACTGGGGGATGGCACCGGGGAGCTGTTTTTT CASSLDQLGDGTGELFF
TRBJ2-2 - - TRBV6-6 TGTGCCAGCGGAAAACCAGGGGGGACCGGGGAGCTGTTTTTT CASGKPGGTGELFF
TRBJ1-1 - TRBD1 TRBV7-9 TGTGCCAGCAGCAACCGGGACAGTGAAGCTTTCTTT CASSNRDSEAFF
TRBJ2-3 - - TRBV6-6 TGTGCCAGCAGTTACTCGATGGGGGACACGCAGTATTTT CASSYSMGDTQYF
TRBJ2-2 - TRBD1 TRBV7-8 TGTGCCAGCAGCCCCCTACAGGGGGCGGGGGAGCTGTTTTTT CASSPLQGAGELFF
TRBJ2-7 - TRBD1 TRBV25-1 TGTGCCAGCCGACAGGGACCTCGGGCCGAGCAGTACTTC CASRQGPRAEQYF
TRBJ1-2 many - TRBV7-2 TGTGCCAGCAGCTCAAACAGCTATGGCTACACCTTC CASSSNSYGYTF
TRBJ1-1 - - TRBV7-2 TGTGCCAGCAGCTTAGGACAGGAGAACACTGAAGCTTTCTTT CASSLGQENTEAFF
TRBJ1-3 - - TRBV19 TGTGCCAGTAGTATAGAAGCAATCTCTGGAAACACCATATATTTT CASSIEAISGNTIYF
TRBJ2-2 - TRBD1 TRBV19 TGTGCCAGTAGTAGCATACAGGGGCCCGGGGAGCTGTTTTTT CASSSIQGPGELFF
TRBJ1-5 - - TRBV19 TGTGCCAGTAGCTACAGTCCCGGTGGCAATCAGCCCCAGCATTTT CASSYSPGGNQPQHF
TRBJ1-2 - - TRBV6-6 TGTGCCAGCTCCATGGGGGGTAACTATGGCTACACCTTC CASSMGGNYGYTF
TRBJ2-1 - TRBD2 TRBV5-4 TGTGCCAGCAGCCGGACTAGCGCGCGTAATGAGCAGTTCTTC CASSRTSARNEQFF
TRBJ1-1 - - TRBV19 TGTGCCAGTATAGCCGGGGGGAGTTGGACTGAAGCTTTCTTT CASIAGGSWTEAFF
TRBJ2-3 - - TRBV4-2 TGTGCCAGCAGCCAAGATCAGTTAGATACGCAGTATTTT CASSQDQLDTQYF
TRBJ2-7 few - TRBV4-2 TGTGCCAGCAGCCAAGATCCCACAGGGCCCGAGCAGTACTTC CASSQDPTGPEQYF
TRBJ1-1 few - TRBV6-1 TGTGCCAGCAGTGAAGCGGCGAGGGGGAACACTGAAGCTTTCTTT CASSEAARGNTEAFF
TRBJ2-3 once - TRBV6-5 TGTGCCAGCAGCCTCGGGGGACTTAGCACAGATACGCAGTATTTT CASSLGGLSTDTQYF
TRBJ1-1 few - TRBV30 TGTGCCTGGACAGGCCGGTACACTGAAGCTTTCTTT CAWTGRYTEAFF
TRBJ1-6 - TRBD1 TRBV27 TGTGCCAGCCGTTGGACAGGGGATTCACCCCTCCACTTT CASRWTGDSPLHF
TRBJ1-1 - TRBD1 TRBV11-3 TGTGCCAGCAGCTCAGGGGGCGGGACAGGGAACACTGAAGCTTTCTTT CASSSGGGTGNTEAFF
TRBJ2-5 - TRBD2 TRBV5-6 TGTGCCAGCAGCGCGGGACTAGCGGCAGTGGAGACCCAGTACTTC CASSAGLAAVETQYF
TRBJ1-4 - TRBD1 TRBV2 TGTGCCAGCGGAAAACAGGGGGGCGCCAGTGAAAAACTGTTTTTT CASGKQGGASEKLFF
TRBJ2-1 - TRBD2 TRBV29-1 TGCAGCGTCAAACTAGCGGGAGGGGGTTACAATGAGCAGTTCTTC CSVKLAGGGYNEQFF
TRBJ2-2 - TRBD1 TRBV7-7 TGTGCCAGCAGTATGGGACAGGGACCGAACACCGGGGAGCTGTTTTTT CASSMGQGPNTGELFF
TRBJ2-2 - TRBD1 TRBV6-5 TGTGCCAGCAGTTCTGGACAGGGATATGCCGGGGAGCTGTTTTTT CASSSGQGYAGELFF
TRBJ2-7 - - TRBV7-2 TGTGCCAGCAGCTTAGTGCGCTACGAGCAGTACTTC CASSLVRYEQYF
TRBJ1-3 - - TRBV6-1 TGTGCCAGCAGTGGCGGACGATACTCTGGAAACACCATATATTTT CASSGGRYSGNTIYF
TRBJ2-7 - - TRBV6-1 TGTGCCAGCAGTGAAGGACTCGATCTCTCCTACGAGCAGTACTTC CASSEGLDLSYEQYF
TRBJ1-2 - TRBD1 TRBV12-5 TGTGCTAGTGGTTTCCGGGACAGGGGGGACTATGGCTACACCTTC CASGFRDRGDYGYTF
TRBJ2-4 once - TRBV9 TGTGCCAGCAGCGCCTCCTTTGACGCCGGGACCGCGAGAGACATTCAGTACTTC CASSASFDAGTARDIQYF
TRBJ2-3 - TRBD1 TRBV11-1 TGTGCCAGCACCGACACTGGGACAGGGGGCGCAGATACGCAGTATTTT CASTDTGTGGADTQYF
TRBJ1-1 few - TRBV5-4 TGTGCCAGCAGCCAGGAGTTAACAGGGCTGAACACTGAAGCTTTCTTT CASSQELTGLNTEAFF
TRBJ1-1 - TRBD1 TRBV28 TGTGCCAGCACGACAGGGGAGGACAGGGTTAACACTGAAGCTTTCTTT CASTTGEDRVNTEAFF
TRBJ1-2 many - TRBV5-4 TGTGCCAGCAGTTCTGGAGGGTCGTATGGCTACACCTTC CASSSGGSYGYTF
TRBJ2-1 - - TRBV30 TGTGCCTGGAGTGTACAAGGGCCGTACAATGAGCAGTTCTTC CAWSVQGPYNEQFF
TRBJ2-5 - TRBD2 TRBV5-6 TGTGCCAGCAGCGCAGGACTAGCGGGGGCCGGAGGACAAGAGACCCAGTACTTC CASSAGLAGAGGQETQYF
TRBJ2-1 - - TRBV7-2 TGTGCCAGCAGCCTGGGGGGCAGGGATGAGCAGTTCTTC CASSLGGRDEQFF
TRBJ2-1 - TRBD2 TRBV5-1 TGCGCCAGCAGCTTGAATCGCGGGAGGGCCTTCAATGAGCAGTTCTTC CASSLNRGRAFNEQFF
TRBJ1-1 - - TRBV4-3 TGCGCCAGCAGCCAAGATAGGAAGGGAGGGTACACTGAAGCTTTCTTT CASSQDRKGGYTEAFF
TRBJ1-4 - TRBD1 TRBV6-6 TGTGCCAGCAAAACCGGGACAGGGGGCCTTAATGAAAAACTGTTTTTT CASKTGTGGLNEKLFF
TRBJ2-7 - - TRBV7-9 TGTGCCAGCAGCTTCTGGGGTAGGGACGAGCAGTACTTC CASSFWGRDEQYF
TRBJ1-5 - - TRBV18 TGTGCCAGCTCAGTGGACAGTAATCAGCCCCAGCATTTT CASSVDSNQPQHF